This T cell receptor (beta chain) is drawn from a study of shared clonotypes between healthy human individuals. V was shortened by 0 bases and J by 4 bases, with 13 bases between the two germline ends. Germline CDR1 and CDR2: MNHNS and SASEGT. This CDR3 has 16 amino acids. Libraries were prepared by immunoSEQ multiplex PCR; TCRdb keeps only in-frame clonotypes and omits some of them. The sample holds about 2.5 million clones, 85% to 95% seen once. The sample taken for sequencing was naive CD4+ T cells from PBMCs. Subset given: CD45RA+ positively selected. V usage is TRBV6-1 and J usage is TRBJ2-1, with D perhaps given as TRBD1 or TRBD2 (5 bases each). The sequence was obtained from a man younger than 35 in good health. Some clones in this sample may be carry-over from other donors' samples. CDR3 in DNA: TGTGCCAGCAGTGAAGCGCCGGGACCTAAGTACAATGAGCAGTTCTTC. Encoded protein: CASSEAPGPKYNEQFF.